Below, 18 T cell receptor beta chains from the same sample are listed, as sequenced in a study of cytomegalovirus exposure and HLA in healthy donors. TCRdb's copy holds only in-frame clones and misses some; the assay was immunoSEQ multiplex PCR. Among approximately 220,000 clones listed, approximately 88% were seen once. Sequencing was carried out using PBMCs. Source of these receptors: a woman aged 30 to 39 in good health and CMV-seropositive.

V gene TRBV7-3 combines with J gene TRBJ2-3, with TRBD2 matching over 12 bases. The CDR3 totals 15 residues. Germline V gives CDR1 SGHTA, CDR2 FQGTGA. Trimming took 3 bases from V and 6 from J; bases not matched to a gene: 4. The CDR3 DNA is TGTGCCAGCAGCTTTAGACTAGCGGGAGTCGATACGCAGTATTTT. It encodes CASSFRLAGVDTQYF.

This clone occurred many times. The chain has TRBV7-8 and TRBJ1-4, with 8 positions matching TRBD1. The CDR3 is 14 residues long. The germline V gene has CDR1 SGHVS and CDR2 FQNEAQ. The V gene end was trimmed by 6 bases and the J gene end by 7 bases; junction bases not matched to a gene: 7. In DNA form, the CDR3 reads TGTGCCAGCAGTAGGACAGGGTGGATTGAAAAACTGTTTTTT. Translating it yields CASSRTGWIEKLFF.

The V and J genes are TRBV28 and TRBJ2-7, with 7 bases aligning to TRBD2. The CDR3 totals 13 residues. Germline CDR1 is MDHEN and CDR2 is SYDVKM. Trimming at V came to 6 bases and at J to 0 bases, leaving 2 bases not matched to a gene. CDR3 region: CASRQRGSYEQYF. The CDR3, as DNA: TGTGCCAGCAGGCAGCGGGGCTCCTACGAGCAGTACTTC.

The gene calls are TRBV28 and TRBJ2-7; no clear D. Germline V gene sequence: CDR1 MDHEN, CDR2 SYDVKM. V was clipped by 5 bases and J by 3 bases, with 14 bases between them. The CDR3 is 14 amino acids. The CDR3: CASSPEWKGYEQYF. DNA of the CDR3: TGTGCCAGCAGTCCAGAATGGAAGGGCTACGAGCAGTACTTC.

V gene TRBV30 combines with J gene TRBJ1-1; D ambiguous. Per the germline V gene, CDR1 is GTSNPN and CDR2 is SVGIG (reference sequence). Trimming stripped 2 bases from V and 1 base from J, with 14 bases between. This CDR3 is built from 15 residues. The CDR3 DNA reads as TGTGCCTGGAGTCCGATTCACAACCCGAACACTGAAGCTTTCTTT. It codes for CAWSPIHNPNTEAFF.

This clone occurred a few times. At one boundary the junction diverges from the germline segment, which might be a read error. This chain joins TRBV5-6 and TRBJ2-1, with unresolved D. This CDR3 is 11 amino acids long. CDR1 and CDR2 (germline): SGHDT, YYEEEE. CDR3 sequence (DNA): TGTGCCAGCAGCTTGGGACCATTGGAGCTCTTC. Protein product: CASSLGPLELF.

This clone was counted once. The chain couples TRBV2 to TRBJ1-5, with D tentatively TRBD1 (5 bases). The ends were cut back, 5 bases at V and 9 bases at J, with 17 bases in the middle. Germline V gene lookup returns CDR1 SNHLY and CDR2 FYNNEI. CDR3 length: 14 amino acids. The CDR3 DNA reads TGTGCCAGCAGTAAAGGGGCCGCGGCGGGGCCCCAGCATTTT. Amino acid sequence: CASSKGAAAGPQHF.

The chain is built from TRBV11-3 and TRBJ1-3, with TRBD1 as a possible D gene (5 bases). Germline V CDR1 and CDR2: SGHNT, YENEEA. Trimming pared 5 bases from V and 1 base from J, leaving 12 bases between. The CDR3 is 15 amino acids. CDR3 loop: CASSVLWGSGNTIYF. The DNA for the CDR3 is TGTGCCAGCAGCGTCCTTTGGGGGTCTGGAAACACCATATATTTT.

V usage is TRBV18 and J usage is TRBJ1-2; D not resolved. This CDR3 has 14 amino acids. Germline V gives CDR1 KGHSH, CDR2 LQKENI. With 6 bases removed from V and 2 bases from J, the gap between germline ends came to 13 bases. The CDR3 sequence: CASSLDTVNYGYTF. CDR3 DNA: TGTGCCAGCTCCCTCGACACAGTGAACTATGGCTACACCTTC.

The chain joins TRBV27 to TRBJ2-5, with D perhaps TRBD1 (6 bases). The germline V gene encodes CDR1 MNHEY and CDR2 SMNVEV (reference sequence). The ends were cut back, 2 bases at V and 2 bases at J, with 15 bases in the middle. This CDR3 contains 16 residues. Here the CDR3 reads CASSLRGKGLQETQYF. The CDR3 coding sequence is TGTGCCAGCAGTTTAAGGGGGAAGGGCCTTCAAGAGACCCAGTACTTC.

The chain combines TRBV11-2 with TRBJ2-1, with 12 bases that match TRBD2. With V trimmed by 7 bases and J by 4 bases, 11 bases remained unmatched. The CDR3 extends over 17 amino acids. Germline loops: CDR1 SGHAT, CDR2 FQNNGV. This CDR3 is CASTIGLAGTDYNEQFF. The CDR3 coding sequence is TGTGCCAGCACCATCGGACTAGCGGGAACCGATTACAATGAGCAGTTCTTC.

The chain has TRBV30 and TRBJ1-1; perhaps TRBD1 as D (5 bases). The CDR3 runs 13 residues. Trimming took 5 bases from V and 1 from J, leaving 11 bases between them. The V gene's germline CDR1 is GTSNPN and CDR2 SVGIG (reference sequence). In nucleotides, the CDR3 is TGTGCCTGGGCGGGGGGGGAGAACACTGAAGCTTTCTTT. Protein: CAWAGGENTEAFF.

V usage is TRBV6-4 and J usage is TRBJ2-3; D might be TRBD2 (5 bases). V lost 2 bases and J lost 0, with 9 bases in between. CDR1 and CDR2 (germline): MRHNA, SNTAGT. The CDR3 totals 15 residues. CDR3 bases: TGTGCCAGCAGTGACGGAGCGGCTAGCACAGATACGCAGTATTTT. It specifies CASSDGAASTDTQYF.

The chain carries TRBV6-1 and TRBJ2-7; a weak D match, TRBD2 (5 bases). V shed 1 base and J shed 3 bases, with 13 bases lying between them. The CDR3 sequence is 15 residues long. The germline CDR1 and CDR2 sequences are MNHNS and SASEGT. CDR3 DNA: TGTGCCAGCAGTGAAGAGGAGAGGGCGAACTACGAGCAGTACTTC. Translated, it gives CASSEEERANYEQYF.

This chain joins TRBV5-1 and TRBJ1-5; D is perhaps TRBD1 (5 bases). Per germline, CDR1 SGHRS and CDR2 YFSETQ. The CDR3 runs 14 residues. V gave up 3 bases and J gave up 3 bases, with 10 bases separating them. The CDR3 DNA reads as TGCGCCAGCAGCTATGACAGCCCCAATCAGCCCCAGCATTTT. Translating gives CASSYDSPNQPQHF.

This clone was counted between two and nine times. Here the CDR3 reads CASRAQEDTEAFF. CDR3 nucleotide sequence: TGTGCCAGCAGGGCCCAAGAGGACACTGAAGCTTTCTTT. The chain carries TRBV6-1 and TRBJ1-1, with D unresolved. The CDR3 sequence is 13 residues long. Trimming took off 6 bases at V and 3 bases at J, with 11 bases between the two ends. Germline V lookup: CDR1 MNHNS, CDR2 SASEGT.

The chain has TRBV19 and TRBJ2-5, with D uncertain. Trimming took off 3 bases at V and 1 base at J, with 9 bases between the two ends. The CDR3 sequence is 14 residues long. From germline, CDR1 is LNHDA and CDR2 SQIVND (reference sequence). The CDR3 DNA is TGTGCCAGTAGTATTTCCACCCGCCAAGAGACCCAGTACTTC. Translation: CASSISTRQETQYF. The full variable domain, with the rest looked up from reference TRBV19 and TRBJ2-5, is DGGITQSPKYLFRKEGQNVTLSCEQNLNHDAMYWYRQDPGQGLRLIYYSQIVNDFQKGDIAEGYSVSREKKESFPLTVTSAQKNPTAFYLCASSISTRQETQYFGPGTRLLVL.

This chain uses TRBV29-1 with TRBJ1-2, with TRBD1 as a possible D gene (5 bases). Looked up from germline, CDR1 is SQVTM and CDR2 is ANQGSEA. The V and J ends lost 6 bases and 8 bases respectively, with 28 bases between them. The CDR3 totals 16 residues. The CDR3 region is CSVTHPLSQGPGGYTF. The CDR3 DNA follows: TGCAGCGTCACGCACCCCTTAAGTCAGGGACCCGGGGGCTACACCTTC.